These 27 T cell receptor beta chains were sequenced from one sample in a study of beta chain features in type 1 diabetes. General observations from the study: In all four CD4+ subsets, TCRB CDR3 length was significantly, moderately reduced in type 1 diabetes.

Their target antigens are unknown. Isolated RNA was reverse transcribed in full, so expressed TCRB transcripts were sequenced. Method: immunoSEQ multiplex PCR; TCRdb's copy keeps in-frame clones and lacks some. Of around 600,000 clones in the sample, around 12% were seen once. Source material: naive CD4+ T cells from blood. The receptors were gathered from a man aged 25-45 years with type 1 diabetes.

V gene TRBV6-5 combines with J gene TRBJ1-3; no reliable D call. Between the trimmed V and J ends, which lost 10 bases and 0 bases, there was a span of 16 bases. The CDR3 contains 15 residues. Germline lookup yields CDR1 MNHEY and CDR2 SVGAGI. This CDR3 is CAIRSSESSGNTIYF. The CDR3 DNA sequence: TGTGCCATCAGATCCTCAGAATCCTCTGGAAACACCATATATTTT.

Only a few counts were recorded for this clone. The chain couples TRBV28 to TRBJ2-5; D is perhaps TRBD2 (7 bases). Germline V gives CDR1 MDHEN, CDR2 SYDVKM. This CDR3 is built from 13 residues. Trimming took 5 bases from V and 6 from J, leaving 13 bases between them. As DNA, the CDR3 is TGTGCCAGCAGTAGGGGGGGGATTAAGACCCAGTACTTC. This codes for CASSRGGIKTQYF.

For the CDR3, the DNA is TGTGCCAGCAGCTTAGATGCTAGCACAGATACGCAGTATTTT. It specifies CASSLDASTDTQYF. V gene TRBV7-2 combines with J gene TRBJ2-3; D ambiguous. The V and J ends lost 1 base and 0 bases respectively, with 5 bases between them. The CDR3 spans 14 residues. CDR1 is SGHTA, CDR2 FQGNSA, per germline.

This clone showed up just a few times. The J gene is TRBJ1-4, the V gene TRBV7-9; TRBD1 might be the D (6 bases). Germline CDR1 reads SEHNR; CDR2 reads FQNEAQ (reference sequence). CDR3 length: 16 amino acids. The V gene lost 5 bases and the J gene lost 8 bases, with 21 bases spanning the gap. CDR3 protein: CASSPGSSDRREKLFF. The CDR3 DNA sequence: TGTGCCAGCAGCCCAGGATCGTCTGACAGGCGAGAAAAACTGTTTTTT.

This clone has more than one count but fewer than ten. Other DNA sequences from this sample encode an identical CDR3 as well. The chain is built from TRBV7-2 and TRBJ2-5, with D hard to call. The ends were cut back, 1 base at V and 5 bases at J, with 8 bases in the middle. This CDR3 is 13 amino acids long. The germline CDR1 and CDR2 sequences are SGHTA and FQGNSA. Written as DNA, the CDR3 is TGTGCCAGCAGCTTAGATCGGGCGGAGACCCAGTACTTC. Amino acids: CASSLDRAETQYF.

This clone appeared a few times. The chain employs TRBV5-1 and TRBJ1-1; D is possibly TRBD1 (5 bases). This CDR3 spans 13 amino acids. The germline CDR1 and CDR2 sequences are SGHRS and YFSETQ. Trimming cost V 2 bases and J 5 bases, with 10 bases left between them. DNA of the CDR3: TGCGCCAGCAGCTTCAGGGCGGGAACTGAAGCTTTCTTT. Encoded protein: CASSFRAGTEAFF.

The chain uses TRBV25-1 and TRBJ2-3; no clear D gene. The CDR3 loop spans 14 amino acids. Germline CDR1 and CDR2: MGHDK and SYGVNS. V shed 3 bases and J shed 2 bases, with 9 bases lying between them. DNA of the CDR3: TGTGCCAGCAGTGATCCAGGTTACACAGATACGCAGTATTTT. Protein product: CASSDPGYTDTQYF.

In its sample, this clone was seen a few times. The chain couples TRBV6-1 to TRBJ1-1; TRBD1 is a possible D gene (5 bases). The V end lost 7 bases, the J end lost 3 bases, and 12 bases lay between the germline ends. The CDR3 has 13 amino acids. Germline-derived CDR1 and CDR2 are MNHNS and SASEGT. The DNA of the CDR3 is TGTGCCAGCACTTTCTCGACAGACACTGAAGCTTTCTTT. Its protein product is CASTFSTDTEAFF.

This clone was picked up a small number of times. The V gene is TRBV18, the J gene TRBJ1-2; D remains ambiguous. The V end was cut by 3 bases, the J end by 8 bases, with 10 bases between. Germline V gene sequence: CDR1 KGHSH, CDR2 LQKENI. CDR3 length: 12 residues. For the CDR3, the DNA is TGTGCCAGCTCACCCCTACTGGAAGGCTACACCTTC. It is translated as CASSPLLEGYTF.

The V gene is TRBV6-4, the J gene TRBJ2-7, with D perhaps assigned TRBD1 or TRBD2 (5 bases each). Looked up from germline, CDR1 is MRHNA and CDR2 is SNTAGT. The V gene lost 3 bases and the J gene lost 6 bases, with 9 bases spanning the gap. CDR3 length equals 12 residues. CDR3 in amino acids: CASSDTGGEQYF. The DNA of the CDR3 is TGTGCCAGCAGTGATACAGGAGGCGAGCAGTACTTC.

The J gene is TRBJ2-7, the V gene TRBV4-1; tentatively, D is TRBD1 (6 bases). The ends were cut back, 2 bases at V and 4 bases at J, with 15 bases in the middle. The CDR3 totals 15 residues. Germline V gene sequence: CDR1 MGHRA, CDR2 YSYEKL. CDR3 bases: TGCGCCAGCAGCCAACCCCGGGACAACCGATACGAGCAGTACTTC. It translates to CASSQPRDNRYEQYF.

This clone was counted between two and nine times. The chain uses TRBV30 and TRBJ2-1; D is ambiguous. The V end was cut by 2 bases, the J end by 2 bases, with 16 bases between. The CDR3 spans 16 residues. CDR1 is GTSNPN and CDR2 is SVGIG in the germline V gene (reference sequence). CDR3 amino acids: CAWSPGRKPPYNEQFF. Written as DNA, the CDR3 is TGTGCCTGGAGTCCAGGCCGCAAGCCCCCCTACAATGAGCAGTTCTTC.

The CDR3 spells CSVEVRGQLNTEAFF. DNA for the CDR3: TGCAGCGTTGAAGTACGGGGACAGCTTAACACTGAAGCTTTCTTT. The V gene is TRBV29-1, the J gene TRBJ1-1, with TRBD1 identical over 7 bases. From germline, CDR1 is SQVTM and CDR2 ANQGSEA. V dropped 1 base and J dropped 2; count of bases not matched to a gene: 7. The CDR3 sequence is 15 residues long.

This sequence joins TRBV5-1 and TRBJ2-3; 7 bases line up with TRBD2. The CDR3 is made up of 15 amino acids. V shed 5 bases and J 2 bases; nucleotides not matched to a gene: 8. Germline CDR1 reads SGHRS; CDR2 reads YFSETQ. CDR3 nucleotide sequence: TGCGCCAGCAGAGTACCGGGAGGCTACACAGATACGCAGTATTTT. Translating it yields CASRVPGGYTDTQYF.

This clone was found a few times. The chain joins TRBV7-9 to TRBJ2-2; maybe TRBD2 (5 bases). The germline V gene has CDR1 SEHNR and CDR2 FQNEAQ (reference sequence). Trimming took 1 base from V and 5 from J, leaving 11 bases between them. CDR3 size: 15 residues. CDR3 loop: CASSLGDYATGELFF. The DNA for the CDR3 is TGTGCCAGCAGCTTAGGAGACTATGCTACCGGGGAGCTGTTTTTT.

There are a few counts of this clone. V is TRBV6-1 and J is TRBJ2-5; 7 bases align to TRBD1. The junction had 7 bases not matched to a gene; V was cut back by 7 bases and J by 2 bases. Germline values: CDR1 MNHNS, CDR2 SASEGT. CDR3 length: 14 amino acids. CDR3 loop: CASNPRTGQETQYF. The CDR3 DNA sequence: TGTGCCAGCAACCCCCGGACAGGTCAAGAGACCCAGTACTTC.

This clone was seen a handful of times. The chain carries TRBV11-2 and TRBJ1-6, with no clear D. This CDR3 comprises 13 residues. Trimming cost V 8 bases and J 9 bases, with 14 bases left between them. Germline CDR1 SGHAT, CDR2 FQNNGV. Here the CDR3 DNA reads TGTGCCAGCCTTCGCCGGTTAACTTCACCCCTCCACTTT. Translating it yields CASLRRLTSPLHF.

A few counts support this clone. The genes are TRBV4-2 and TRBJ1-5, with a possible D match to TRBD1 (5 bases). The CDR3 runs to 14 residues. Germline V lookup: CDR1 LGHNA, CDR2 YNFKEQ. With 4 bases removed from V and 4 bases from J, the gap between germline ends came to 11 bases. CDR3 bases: TGTGCCAGCAGCCCAGGGATTGGGAATCAGCCCCAGCATTTT. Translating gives CASSPGIGNQPQHF.

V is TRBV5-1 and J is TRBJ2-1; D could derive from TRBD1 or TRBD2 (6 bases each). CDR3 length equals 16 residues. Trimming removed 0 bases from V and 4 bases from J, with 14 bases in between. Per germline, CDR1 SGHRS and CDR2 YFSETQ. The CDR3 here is CASSLEGRGGYNEQFF. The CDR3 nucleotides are TGCGCCAGCAGCTTGGAAGGCAGGGGAGGTTACAATGAGCAGTTCTTC. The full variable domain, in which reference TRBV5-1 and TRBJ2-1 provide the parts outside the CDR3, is KAGVTQTPRYLIKTRGQQVTLSCSPISGHRSVSWYQQTPGQGLQFLFEYFSETQRNKGNFPGRFSGRQFSNSRSEMNVSTLELGDSALYLCASSLEGRGGYNEQFFGPGTRLTVL.

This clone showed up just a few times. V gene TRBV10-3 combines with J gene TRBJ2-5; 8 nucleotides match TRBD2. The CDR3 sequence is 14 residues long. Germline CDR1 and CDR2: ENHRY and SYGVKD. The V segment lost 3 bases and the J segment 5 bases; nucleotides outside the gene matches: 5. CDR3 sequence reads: CAISEGAGVETQYF. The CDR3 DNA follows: TGTGCCATCAGTGAAGGAGCGGGGGTGGAGACCCAGTACTTC.

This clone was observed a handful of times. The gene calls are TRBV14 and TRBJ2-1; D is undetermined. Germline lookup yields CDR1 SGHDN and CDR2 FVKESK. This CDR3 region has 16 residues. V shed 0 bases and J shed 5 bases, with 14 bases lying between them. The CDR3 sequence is CASSQDTSRLHNEQFF. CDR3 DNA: TGTGCCAGCAGCCAAGATACGTCCCGTCTGCACAATGAGCAGTTCTTC. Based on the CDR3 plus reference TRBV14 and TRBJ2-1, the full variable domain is EAGVTQFPSHSVIEKGQTVTLRCDPISGHDNLYWYRRVMGKEIKFLLHFVKESKQDESGMPNNRFLAERTGGTYSTLKVQPAELEDSGVYFCASSQDTSRLHNEQFFGPGTRLTVL.

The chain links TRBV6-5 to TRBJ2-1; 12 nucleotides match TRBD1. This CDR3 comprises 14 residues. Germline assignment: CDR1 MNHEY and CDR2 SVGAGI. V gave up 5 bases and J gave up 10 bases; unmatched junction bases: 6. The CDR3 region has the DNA TGTGCCAGCAGTGAAGGGACAGGGGGCTTAGAGCAGTTCTTC. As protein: CASSEGTGGLEQFF.

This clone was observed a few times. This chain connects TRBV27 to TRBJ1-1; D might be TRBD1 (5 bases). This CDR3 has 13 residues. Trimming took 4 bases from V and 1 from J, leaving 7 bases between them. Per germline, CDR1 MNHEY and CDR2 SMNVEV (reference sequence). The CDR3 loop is CASSSGWNTEAFF. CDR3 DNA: TGTGCCAGCAGTTCAGGGTGGAACACTGAAGCTTTCTTT.

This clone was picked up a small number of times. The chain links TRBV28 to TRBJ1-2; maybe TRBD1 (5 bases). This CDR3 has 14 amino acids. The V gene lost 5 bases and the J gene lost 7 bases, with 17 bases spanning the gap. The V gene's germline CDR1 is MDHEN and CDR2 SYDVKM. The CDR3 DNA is TGTGCCAGCAGTCTCTCGACAGCGGAAGGTGGCTACACCTTC. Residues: CASSLSTAEGGYTF.

The chain's CDR3 is CASSSPGVPDTQYF. The CDR3 DNA is TGTGCCAGCAGTTCCCCTGGAGTACCAGATACGCAGTATTTT. The V and J genes are TRBV27 and TRBJ2-3; D is undetermined. The CDR3 contains 14 residues. Trimming stripped 4 bases from V and 4 bases from J, with 12 bases between. CDR1 and CDR2 from the germline V gene are MNHEY and SMNVEV (reference sequence).

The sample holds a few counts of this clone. This chain's CDR3 is CASSQDTKGTQPQHF. CDR3 sequence (DNA): TGTGCCAGCAGCCAAGATACTAAGGGTACCCAGCCCCAGCATTTT. The chain combines TRBV4-2 with TRBJ1-5; D not certain. Germline CDR1 reads LGHNA; CDR2 reads YNFKEQ. The CDR3 extends over 15 amino acids. V lost 0 bases and J 7 bases, leaving 13 bases between the germline ends.

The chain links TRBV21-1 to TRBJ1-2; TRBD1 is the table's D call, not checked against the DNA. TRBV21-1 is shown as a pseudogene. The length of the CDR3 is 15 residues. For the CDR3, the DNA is TGTGCCAGCAGCAAACCCGCAGGGGCGGACTATGGCTACACCTTC. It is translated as CASSKPAGADYGYTF.